Here is one TCR beta chain with its context. This clonotype showed up many times. Its antigen remains undetermined. No base-level quality is on record; no much larger clone is a single base apart. The data are from a study of regulatory T cells in long-lasting Graves disease (dated by TCRdb to the early 2020s). At the level of the whole study: Newly diagnosed Graves' disease patients had taken antithyroid drugs for less than 3 months. The study was registered as a clinical trial and conducted in China. Patients with persistent Graves' disease were compared with patients with newly diagnosed Graves' disease using TCR sequencing and RNA sequencing of peripheral blood. A total of about 33 samples underwent TCR sequencing, from around 13 patients with persistent Graves' disease and roughly 20 patients with newly diagnosed Graves' disease. The paper as a whole reports these results and caveats: Persistent disease showed preferential use of TRBV28, TRBJ1-2 and TRBJ2-5, whereas newly diagnosed disease favored TRBV20-1 and TRBJ2-1. Lower TCR Shannon entropy and fewer highly expanded clones were observed in persistent Graves' disease patients than in newly diagnosed patients, which suggested clonal expansion. Sequencing and analysis were restricted to the TCR beta chain. The authors noted that the small sample size was a limitation that may lower accuracy. The study examined only peripheral blood because the primary lesion, thyroid tissue, could not be accessed. Patients with persistent disease shared more public clonotypes (fewer than 3,000) than newly diagnosed patients did (more than 900).

Library construction relied on multiplex PCR. The listed sequencing device is Illumina HiSeq 4000. TCR beta libraries were built with iRepertoire HTBI primers and Arm-PCR amplification of CDR3 regions. Gel purification was performed on PCR products prior to sequencing. Regarding the original processing steps: Gene usage analysis of CDR3 amino acid clonotypes used the 60 to 75 TRBV and around 13 TRBJ segments found across samples. COPE and FqMerger were used to merge the filtered high-quality paired reads into contigs. BLAST was used to align contigs to the IMGT TRBV, TRBD and TRBJ reference genes, and CDR3 was defined following IMGT. Highly expanded clones were defined as clonotypes with a frequency above 0.1%. Repertoire diversity was measured by Shannon entropy, and V-J evenness by the Gini coefficient. A clonotype found in more than one individual was treated as public. TCRdb reanalyzed the raw reads on its own, using fastp at Q25 for trimming and MiXCR for clone calling, and kept in-frame beta chains. Each entry merges the rows of one CDR3 protein and shows their most common DNA and genes. TCRdb assigned the V and J calls; the authors' analysis was not used. For this sample the table gives about 500,000 distinct CDR3 sequences, of which about 17% were detected only once. Clones ranked in the top ten supply 9.5% to 15% of the sample.

The sample's time point label, in plain terms: newly diagnosed GD, antithyroid drugs for less than 3 months. RNA was extracted from PBMCs in TRIzol for both TCR sequencing and RNA sequencing. Graves' disease was diagnosed according to American Thyroid Association guidelines. Patients for the study were recruited at an endocrinology department in Xi'an, China. Each patient gave roughly 10 milliliters of peripheral blood, collected in an EDTA anticoagulant tube. PBMCs were isolated by Ficoll Paque Plus density gradient separation without further T cell sorting. An Agilent 2100 Bioanalyzer and agarose gel were used to check RNA quality, while a NanoDrop 2000 measured RNA concentration. From a lookup of the germline V gene (reference sequence), CDR1 and CDR2 are DFQATT and SNEGSKA. The V end gives up 6 bases and the J end 3 bases, leaving 14 bases in the junction not matched to a gene. Spanning cysteine to phenylalanine, the CDR3 consists of 16 amino acids. Only the CDR3 DNA stays, 48 bases, in frame from base 1.

The same specimen was also included in a second study, on T cells in Graves' hyperthyroidism and ophthalmopathy. The second study, in turn, reports: Stable Graves' hyperthyroidism was defined as the absence of progression to ophthalmopathy over 18 months of follow-up. The hyperthyroidism patients were between 18 and 65 years old and newly diagnosed, with a disease duration of less than 2 months. The study excluded patients with uncontrolled infections, other autoimmune diseases, pregnancy or lactation. Diagnoses were based on clinical symptoms, serum thyroxine and TRAb, thyroid ultrasound and orbital computed tomography. The TCR CDR3 was subjected to a first round of RT-PCR using the HTBI primer set and the Qiagen OneStep RT-PCR kit. Blood samples also contained most of the expanded thyroid clonotypes (frequency above 0.001), which suggests that blood repertoires may reflect thyroid immune responses. A 13 V-J signature model separated ophthalmopathy from stable hyperthyroidism, with roughly 88% sensitivity and about 81% specificity in cross-validation and 80%/75% in testing. During validation, the model predicted progression to ophthalmopathy a median of about 6.3 months ahead of onset, with more than 55% sensitivity and roughly 75% specificity. TCR V-J signatures able to tell the groups apart were searched for in a discovery cohort of 95 or so patients, of whom roughly 42 had Graves' ophthalmopathy and roughly 58 had stable Graves' hyperthyroidism. Whether ophthalmopathy could be predicted prospectively was tested in an independent validation cohort made up of under 20 hyperthyroidism patients plus 17 patients who later progressed to ophthalmopathy. The roughly 91 discovery patients were randomly split 7:3 into training and test sets. Thyroid tissue and blood T-cell repertoires from about six Graves' hyperthyroidism patients were also compared in the study. Following sampling, methimazole starting at 30 mg daily was given to hyperthyroidism patients, and high-dose intravenous methylprednisolone was given to ophthalmopathy patients. Libraries were constructed in a second round of multiplex PCR, after which size selection and purification were carried out. Paired-end sequencing of the libraries was performed with 100 bp reads on an Illumina HiSeq2000. SOAPnuke was used to process the raw data, removing reads that contained adapters or uncalled bases, had a mean Phred below 15, or lacked an exact match to the constant primer or identifier. COPE v1.2.5 was used to merge high-quality paired reads, and clonotypes were defined as unique nucleotide sequences. Clonotypes were aligned to IMGT TRBV, TRBD and TRBJ reference segments using MiTCR v1.1. The analysis was restricted to V-J combinations with a frequency above 0.0001, which together covered about 99% of the repertoires. A TCS score was defined as the ratio of F50 (clonal expansion) to E x V (chaos), with BLOSUM62-based TCRdist applied between CDR3 peptides within each V-J. Welch's t-statistics and random forest reduced fewer than 550 V-J features to about 13, which were used in a naive Bayes classifier (R e1071). Sample size was not statistically predetermined, and blinding of investigators to group allocation was not performed. TCR Vbeta CDR3 sequencing of 120 to 150 peripheral blood samples (approximately 44 ophthalmopathy, about 75 hyperthyroidism and roughly 17 progressor patients) is reported in the paper.

Material: peripheral blood mononuclear cells (PBMCs), obtained at new diagnosis, from a patient treated with antithyroid drugs. In this chain, TRBV20-1 is recombined with TRBJ2-4, with 7 junctional bases fitting TRBD2. The TCR sequence derives from a man aged 35-49 years with Graves disease. Donor details come from another sample of the same person, matched by shared clones. CDR3 reads: CSAITTSRDGKNIQYF. The DNA is as follows: TGCAGTGCCATCACGACTAGCCGGGATGGCAAAAACATTCAGTACTTC.